These 24 T cell receptor beta chains were sequenced from one sample in a study of blood T cell repertoires in COVID-19. Generated by immunoSEQ multiplex PCR, the TCRdb table keeps only in-frame clones and is missing some. Of 90,000 to 100,000 clones listed, about 83% are singletons. Input material: peripheral blood. The receptors come from a man between 70 and 80 years old with active or convalescent COVID-19.

This clone came up a few times. This chain uses TRBV6-1 with TRBJ1-2; 7 nucleotides align to TRBD1. The CDR3 totals 14 residues. V was clipped by 1 base and J by 8 bases; unmatched bases: 7. Germline V CDR1 and CDR2: MNHNS, SASEGT. DNA of the CDR3: TGTGCCAGCAGTGAAGTCCGGGACAGCGGCGGCTACACCTTC. Its translation: CASSEVRDSGGYTF.

The chain couples TRBV7-2 to TRBJ2-7; no clear D gene. Germline V lookup: CDR1 SGHTA, CDR2 FQGNSA. The CDR3 runs 13 residues. V was clipped by 7 bases and J by 0 bases, with 10 bases between them. CDR3 bases: TGTGCCAGCACCACCACTTACTCCTACGAGCAGTACTTC. It specifies CASTTTYSYEQYF.

The rearrangement joins TRBV11-2 to TRBJ1-1, with a possible D match to TRBD1 (6 bases). Per the germline V gene, CDR1 is SGHAT and CDR2 is FQNNGV. With 1 base removed from V and 4 bases from J, the gap between germline ends came to 10 bases. The CDR3 sequence is 14 residues long. As DNA, the CDR3 is TGTGCCAGCAGCTTAGGGGGGCACGGCACTGAAGCTTTCTTT. This encodes CASSLGGHGTEAFF.

This chain connects TRBV7-2 to TRBJ2-7, with D possibly being TRBD2 (7 bases). The V gene lost 1 base and the J gene lost 4 bases, with 17 bases spanning the gap. CDR3 size: 16 residues. In germline, CDR1 is SGHTA, CDR2 FQGNSA. The CDR3 loop is CASSLGPPGGGYEQYF. CDR3 coding DNA: TGTGCCAGCAGCTTAGGGCCCCCGGGGGGCGGGTACGAGCAGTACTTC.

The gene calls are TRBV7-8 and TRBJ1-5; D may be TRBD1 (6 bases). The CDR3 totals 14 residues. The V end lost 5 bases, the J end lost 6 bases, and 14 bases lay between the germline ends. Germline V CDR1 and CDR2: SGHVS, FQNEAQ. Written as DNA, the CDR3 is TGTGCCAGCAGCCCTGGAAGGGGGGGTCAGCCCCAGCATTTT. Translation: CASSPGRGGQPQHF.

The chain combines TRBV29-1 with TRBJ2-7, with 12 bases that match TRBD1. Germline V gene data show CDR1 as SQVTM and CDR2 as ANQGSEA. The CDR3 contains 14 residues. Losses at the gene ends were 1 base for V and 6 bases for J; bases not matched to a gene: 4. Written as DNA, the CDR3 is TGCAGCGTTGAAGGGGACAGGGGGCCTCTCGAGCAGTACTTC. Protein: CSVEGDRGPLEQYF.

The rearrangement uses TRBV15 and TRBJ2-2, with TRBD1 matching over 9 bases. Unmatched junction bases numbered 5, after V lost 5 bases and J lost 4 bases. From germline, CDR1 is LNHNV and CDR2 YYDKDF (reference sequence). The CDR3 has 15 amino acids. The CDR3, as DNA: TGTGCCACCAGCCCGGGACAGGGTGGCACCGGGGAGCTGTTTTTT. Its protein product is CATSPGQGGTGELFF.

The V gene is TRBV6-6, the J gene TRBJ1-2, with D possibly being TRBD1 (6 bases). The CDR3 has 14 amino acids. V was clipped by 5 bases and J by 7 bases, with 17 bases between them. The germline gives CDR1 MNHNY, CDR2 SVGAGI (reference sequence). The CDR3 DNA sequence: TGTGCCAGCAGTCCCGGCGGGGGGGCGCTTGGCTACACCTTC. This gives the protein CASSPGGGALGYTF.

The chain combines TRBV7-3 with TRBJ2-1; the match to TRBD2 covers 9 bases. The germline V gene encodes CDR1 SGHTA and CDR2 FQGTGA. The J segment lost 6 bases and the V segment lost 3 bases, leaving 6 bases of the junction unmatched. CDR3 length equals 15 residues. CDR3 sequence (DNA): TGTGCCAGCAGCTTCCAGATAGCGGGGGTCAATGAGCAGTTCTTC. Encoded protein: CASSFQIAGVNEQFF.

This chain links TRBV7-8 with TRBJ2-5; 12 bases agree with TRBD1. This CDR3 is 17 amino acids long. Germline V gene sequence: CDR1 SGHVS, CDR2 FQNEAQ. Trimming at V came to 1 base and at J to 3 bases, leaving 6 bases not matched to a gene. CDR3 region: CASSLVGTGGAEETQYF. For the CDR3, the DNA is TGTGCCAGCAGCTTAGTAGGGACAGGGGGCGCGGAAGAGACCCAGTACTTC. Supplemented by reference TRBV7-8 and TRBJ2-5, the full variable domain reads GAGVSQSPRYKVAKRGQDVALRCDPISGHVSLFWYQQALGQGPEFLTYFQNEAQLDKSGLPSDRFFAERPEGSVSTLKIQRTQQEDSAVYLCASSLVGTGGAEETQYFGPGTRLLVL.

This chain joins TRBV3-1 (or the pseudogene TRBV3-2) and TRBJ2-1; TRBD2 agrees at 10 bases. This CDR3 contains 19 residues. Germline lookup yields CDR1 LGHDT and CDR2 YNNKEL (reference sequence). V gave up 1 base and J gave up 0 bases; unmatched junction bases: 9. The CDR3, as DNA: TGTGCCAGCAGCCAAGCCCAATTACTAGCGGGGACCTCCTACAATGAGCAGTTCTTC. Translating gives CASSQAQLLAGTSYNEQFF.

The chain couples TRBV10-1 to TRBJ2-3; tentatively, D is TRBD1 (6 bases). CDR3 length: 13 residues. Per the germline V gene, CDR1 is WNHNN and CDR2 is SYGVQD (reference sequence). V shed 6 bases and J shed 2 bases, with 9 bases lying between them. CDR3 sequence reads: CASRDSPTDTQYF. The CDR3 nucleotides are TGCGCCAGCAGGGACAGTCCCACAGATACGCAGTATTTT.

CDR3 region: CASRGDRGGNQPQHF. The CDR3 nucleotides are TGTGCCAGCAGGGGGGACAGGGGAGGCAATCAGCCCCAGCATTTT. The J gene is TRBJ1-5, the V gene TRBV2; 10 bases match TRBD1. CDR3 size: 15 residues. From germline, CDR1 is SNHLY and CDR2 FYNNEI. Germline trimming cut 6 bases from V and 2 bases from J; bases unmatched to any gene: 4.

As for this clone: One junction end does not reproduce the germline sequence, and a read error may be involved. The chain carries TRBV28 and TRBJ1-5; 8 nucleotides line up with TRBD1. The germline V gene encodes CDR1 MDHEN and CDR2 SYDVKM. The CDR3 has 11 amino acids. CDR3 amino acids: CASSRQGNEGF. As DNA, the CDR3 is TGTGCCAGCAGCCGACAGGGGAACGAGGGATTT.

In this sample, this clone turned up a few times. The rearrangement joins TRBV10-3 to TRBJ1-2; 11 bases are shared with TRBD1. Trimming cost V 2 bases and J 4 bases; bases outside gene matches: 3. This CDR3 is 15 amino acids long. The germline V gene encodes CDR1 ENHRY and CDR2 SYGVKD. The DNA of the CDR3 is TGTGCCATCAGTGAGGGGGACAGGGGGACCTATGGCTACACCTTC. Translated: CAISEGDRGTYGYTF.

V gene TRBV19 combines with J gene TRBJ1-4, with D maybe TRBD1 (6 bases). The CDR3 consists of 16 residues. Trimming shortened V by 4 bases and J by 8 bases, and 20 bases separated the two germline ends. CDR1 and CDR2 (germline): LNHDA, SQIVND (reference sequence). CDR3 sequence (DNA): TGTGCCAGTAGTACCGACGCCAGGGGAAAAGGCGAAAAACTGTTTTTT. It is translated as CASSTDARGKGEKLFF.

This sequence joins TRBV15 and TRBJ1-1; D may be TRBD1 (5 bases). The V and J ends lost 2 bases and 1 base respectively, with 11 bases between them. The CDR3 totals 15 residues. Germline assignment: CDR1 LNHNV and CDR2 YYDKDF (reference sequence). The CDR3 DNA follows: TGTGCCACCAGCAGAAGACAGACAAAGAACACTGAAGCTTTCTTT. This codes for CATSRRQTKNTEAFF.

The J gene is TRBJ2-7, the V gene TRBV20-1; maybe TRBD2 (6 bases). CDR1 and CDR2 (germline): DFQATT, SNEGSKA (reference sequence). Trimming removed 7 bases at V and 6 bases at J, with 13 bases between. The CDR3 covers 11 residues. In nucleotides, the CDR3 is TGCAGTGGGGCCGGGGGAGGCGAGCAGTACTTC. Amino acids: CSGAGGGEQYF.

J is TRBJ2-1 and V is TRBV5-6; 7 bases map to TRBD2. From germline, CDR1 is SGHDT and CDR2 YYEEEE. The CDR3 spans 15 residues. V was pared by 4 bases and J by 1 base, with 5 bases of the junction left unmatched. CDR3 sequence (DNA): TGTGCCAGCAGCCCCTGGGGGGGATCCTACAATGAGCAGTTCTTC. Protein: CASSPWGGSYNEQFF. The entire variable domain, with the rest obtained from reference TRBV5-6 and TRBJ2-1, is as follows: DAGVTQSPTHLIKTRGQQVTLRCSPKSGHDTVSWYQQALGQGPQFIFQYYEEEERQRGNFPDRFSGHQFPNYSSELNVNALLLGDSALYLCASSPWGGSYNEQFFGPGTRLTVL.

CDR3 region: CASSDSYEQYF. In DNA form, the CDR3 reads TGTGCCAGTAGCGACAGCTACGAGCAGTACTTC. The chain combines TRBV19 with TRBJ2-7, with a weak D call TRBD1 (5 bases). V was pared by 6 bases and J by 3 bases, with 6 bases between. The CDR3 is 11 amino acids. Germline loops: CDR1 LNHDA, CDR2 SQIVND (reference sequence).

This clone was detected only once. J is TRBJ1-3 and V is TRBV5-1, with 7 bases that match TRBD1. Germline lookup yields CDR1 SGHRS and CDR2 YFSETQ. The CDR3 is made up of 14 amino acids. V gave up 0 bases and J gave up 4 bases; unmatched junction bases: 1. Written as DNA, the CDR3 is TGCGCCAGCAGCTTGGAGGGACAGGGAAACACCATATATTTT. Translated: CASSLEGQGNTIYF.

The chain recombines TRBV7-2 with TRBJ2-5; 13 nucleotides align to TRBD2. The CDR3 loop spans 17 amino acids. The V gene's germline CDR1 is SGHTA and CDR2 FQGNSA. V dropped 5 bases and J dropped 4; count of bases not matched to a gene: 10. CDR3 sequence reads: CASSQGLAGAGGETQYF. The CDR3, as DNA: TGTGCCAGCAGCCAAGGACTAGCGGGGGCGGGCGGAGAGACCCAGTACTTC.

The chain has TRBV4-3 and TRBJ2-7; D possibly corresponds to TRBD2 (6 bases). From germline, CDR1 is LGHNA and CDR2 YSLEER. V was clipped by 3 bases and J by 7 bases, with 22 bases between them. The CDR3 is 16 residues long. The CDR3 DNA is TGCGCCAGCAGCCATAAGATAAATTTGGAGGGGAAAGAGCAGTACTTC. Translation gives CASSHKINLEGKEQYF.

The chain joins TRBV30 to TRBJ1-3; 7 bases align to TRBD1. Germline CDR1 and CDR2: GTSNPN and SVGIG (reference sequence). The CDR3 is made up of 14 amino acids. V shed 4 bases, J shed 0 bases, and the junction held 3 bases outside the gene matches. This chain's CDR3 is CAWNPGGSGNTIYF. The CDR3 bases are TGTGCCTGGAACCCAGGGGGCTCTGGAAACACCATATATTTT.